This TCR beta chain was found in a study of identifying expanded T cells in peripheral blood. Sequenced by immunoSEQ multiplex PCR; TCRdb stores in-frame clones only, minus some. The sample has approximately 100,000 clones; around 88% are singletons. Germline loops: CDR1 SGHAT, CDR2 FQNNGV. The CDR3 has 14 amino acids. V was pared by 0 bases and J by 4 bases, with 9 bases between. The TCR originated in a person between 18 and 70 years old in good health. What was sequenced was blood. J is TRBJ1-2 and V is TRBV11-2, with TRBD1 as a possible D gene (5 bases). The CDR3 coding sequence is TGTGCCAGCAGCTTAGATTACGGGGGCTATGGCTACACCTTC. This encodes CASSLDYGGYGYTF.